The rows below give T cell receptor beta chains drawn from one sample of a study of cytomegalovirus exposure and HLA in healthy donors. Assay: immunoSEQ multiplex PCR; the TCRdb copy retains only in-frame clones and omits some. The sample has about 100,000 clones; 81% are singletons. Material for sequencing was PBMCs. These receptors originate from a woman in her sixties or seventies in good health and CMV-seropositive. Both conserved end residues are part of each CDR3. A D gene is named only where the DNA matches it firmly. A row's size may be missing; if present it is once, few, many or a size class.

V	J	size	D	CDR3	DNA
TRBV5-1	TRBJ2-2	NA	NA	CASSVSGNTGELFF	TGCGCCAGCAGCGTGTCAGGGAACACCGGGGAGCTGTTTTTT
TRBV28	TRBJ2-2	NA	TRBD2	CASSASGVNTGELFF	TGTGCCAGCAGCGCGAGCGGGGTGAACACCGGGGAGCTGTTTTTT
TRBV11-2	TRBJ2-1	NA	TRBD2	CASSSPTSGRYNEQFF	TGTGCCAGCAGCTCACCGACTAGCGGGAGGTATAATGAGCAGTTCTTC
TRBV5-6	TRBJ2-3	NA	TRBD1	CASSRTGAYTDTQYF	TGTGCCAGCAGCCGGACAGGGGCCTACACAGATACGCAGTATTTT
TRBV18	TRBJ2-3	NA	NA	CASSQGLGTDTQYF	TGTGCCAGCTCCCAGGGACTCGGCACAGATACGCAGTATTTT
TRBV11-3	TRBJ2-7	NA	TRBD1	CASSLAGAGGSEQYF	TGTGCCAGCAGCTTAGCAGGGGCAGGGGGTAGCGAGCAGTACTTC
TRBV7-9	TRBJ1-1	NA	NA	CASSLGGDRPNSGAFF	TGTGCCAGCAGCTTAGGAGGTGACAGGCCTAACTCTGGGGCTTTCTTT
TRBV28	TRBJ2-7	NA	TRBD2	CASSPGGTSGILYEQYF	TGTGCCAGCTCCCCAGGGGGCACTAGCGGGATTCTTTACGAGCAGTACTTC
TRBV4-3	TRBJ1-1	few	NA	CASSQIARANTEAFF	TGCGCCAGCAGCCAAATCGCCAGGGCGAACACTGAAGCTTTCTTT
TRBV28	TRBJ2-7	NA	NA	CASSLPSAYEQYF	TGTGCCAGCAGTTTACCGTCAGCCTACGAGCAGTACTTC